Following are 27 T cell receptor beta chains from one sample sequenced in a study of cytomegalovirus exposure and HLA in healthy donors. PCR used 60 Vbeta primers and 13 Jbeta primers. The assay was immunoSEQ multiplex PCR, and TCRdb's table has in-frame clones only and misses some. The top ten hold around 7.6% of the sample, which has around 63,000 clones, roughly 75% seen once. The sequenced sample consisted of PBMCs. The receptor set was obtained from a man between 60 and 75 years old in good health and CMV-seropositive.

The chain recombines TRBV5-1 with TRBJ2-3, with 10 bases fitting TRBD2. CDR1 and CDR2 (germline): SGHRS, YFSETQ. This CDR3 spans 17 amino acids. Trimming took 5 bases from V and 0 from J; bases not matched to a gene: 9. Here the CDR3 DNA reads TGCGCCAGCAGGTACAATCCGGGACTAGCGAGCACAGATACGCAGTATTTT. It specifies CASRYNPGLASTDTQYF.

The J gene is TRBJ1-1, the V gene TRBV5-1, with 8 nucleotides matching TRBD1. The J segment lost 4 bases and the V segment lost 3 bases, leaving 5 bases of the junction unmatched. CDR1 is SGHRS and CDR2 is YFSETQ in the germline V gene. The CDR3 totals 14 residues. The CDR3 coding sequence is TGCGCCAGCAGCTACCGACAGGGGAGCACTGAAGCTTTCTTT. It encodes CASSYRQGSTEAFF.

This clone was recorded a few times. The chain has TRBV2 and TRBJ2-5; D may be TRBD2 (6 bases). The CDR3 is 12 residues long. V was clipped by 8 bases and J by 0 bases, with 7 bases between them. Per the germline V gene, CDR1 is SNHLY and CDR2 is FYNNEI. The CDR3 spells CASERDQETQYF. In nucleotides, the CDR3 is TGTGCCAGCGAGCGGGACCAAGAGACCCAGTACTTC.

This clone was seen once. V usage is TRBV6-6 and J usage is TRBJ2-2, with D possibly matching TRBD1 (6 bases). Germline CDR1 MNHNY, CDR2 SVGAGI (reference sequence). The CDR3 is made up of 15 amino acids. Trimming cost V 6 bases and J 0 bases, with 11 bases left between them. CDR3 residues: CASSAGTTNTGELFF. Written as DNA, the CDR3 is TGTGCCAGCAGCGCCGGGACAACGAACACCGGGGAGCTGTTTTTT.

This sequence joins TRBV6-6 and TRBJ2-3, with D possibly TRBD2 on 7 matching bases. Per germline, CDR1 MNHNY and CDR2 SVGAGI (reference sequence). V shed 7 bases and J shed 0 bases, with 17 bases lying between them. The CDR3 is 16 residues long. DNA of the CDR3: TGTGCCAGCACCGAGAGGGGGGGAGGGAGCACAGATACGCAGTATTTT. It encodes CASTERGGGSTDTQYF.

The chain is built from TRBV18 and TRBJ2-5, with D perhaps matching TRBD2 (5 bases). Germline V lookup: CDR1 KGHSH, CDR2 LQKENI. Trimming stripped 6 bases from V and 7 bases from J, with 24 bases between. CDR3 length equals 16 residues. CDR3 amino acids: CASSPGPMPSAGTQYF. The DNA for the CDR3 is TGTGCCAGCTCGCCAGGCCCGATGCCGAGCGCGGGGACCCAGTACTTC.

The chain carries TRBV5-1 and TRBJ2-7; TRBD1 aligns across 9 bases. V shed 0 bases and J 5 bases; nucleotides not matched to a gene: 6. The CDR3 consists of 15 residues. Germline V CDR1 and CDR2: SGHRS, YFSETQ. The CDR3, as DNA: TGCGCCAGCAGCTTGGTACTGGGACAGGGCAACGAGCAGTACTTC. It is translated as CASSLVLGQGNEQYF.

The DNA of the CDR3 is TGTGCCAGCAGCTTCAGGCAGGGGCAACAGTTCTTC. Translating gives CASSFRQGQQFF. This chain links TRBV11-2 with TRBJ2-1; TRBD1 might be the D (6 bases). V was clipped by 3 bases and J by 13 bases, with 13 bases between them. Germline assignment: CDR1 SGHAT and CDR2 FQNNGV. The CDR3 spans 12 residues. The whole variable domain, remainder taken from reference TRBV11-2 and TRBJ2-1, is EAGVAQSPRYKIIEKRQSVAFWCNPISGHATLYWYQQILGQGPKLLIQFQNNGVVDDSQLPKDRFSAERLKGVDSTLKIQPAKLEDSAVYLCASSFRQGQQFFGPGTRLTVL.

The J gene is TRBJ2-1, the V gene TRBV29-1; TRBD1 agrees at 9 bases. J lost 2 bases, V lost 7 bases, and 6 bases had no gene match. This CDR3 comprises 14 residues. CDR1 SQVTM and CDR2 ANQGSEA come from the germline V gene. Written as DNA, the CDR3 is TGCAGCGCCCGACAGGGGGGCACCTACAATGAGCAGTTCTTC. Residues: CSARQGGTYNEQFF.

On this clone: Other DNA sequences in the same sample also yield this CDR3. This chain links TRBV5-1 with TRBJ1-1; D remains ambiguous. The V end lost 0 bases, the J end lost 0 bases, and 6 bases lay between the germline ends. The V gene's germline CDR1 is SGHRS and CDR2 YFSETQ. This CDR3 has 14 residues. The CDR3 loop reads CASSLGHLNTEAFF. The CDR3 DNA reads TGCGCCAGCAGCTTGGGACATCTGAACACTGAAGCTTTCTTT.

J is TRBJ1-1 and V is TRBV9; D not certain. V was shortened by 0 bases and J by 4 bases, with 4 bases between the two germline ends. The CDR3 consists of 12 residues. Per the germline V gene, CDR1 is SGDLS and CDR2 is YYNGEE. CDR3 in amino acids: CASSVAVTEAFF. The CDR3 DNA sequence: TGTGCCAGCAGCGTAGCGGTCACTGAAGCTTTCTTT. Based on the CDR3 plus reference TRBV9 and TRBJ1-1, the full variable domain is DSGVTQTPKHLITATGQRVTLRCSPRSGDLSVYWYQQSLDQGLQFLIQYYNGEERAKGNILERFSAQQFPDLHSELNLSSLELGDSALYFCASSVAVTEAFFGQGTRLTVV.

The V call is TRBV27, the J call TRBJ1-1; 8 nucleotides line up with TRBD1. CDR3 length: 16 residues. V gave up 5 bases and J gave up 0 bases; unmatched junction bases: 8. CDR1 and CDR2 (germline): MNHEY, SMNVEV (reference sequence). CDR3 in DNA: TGTGCCAGCAGTCCTGGACAGGGTCGTTTGAACACTGAAGCTTTCTTT. Protein product: CASSPGQGRLNTEAFF.

The V gene is TRBV7-2, the J gene TRBJ1-1, with TRBD1 matching 9 bases. The germline V gene has CDR1 SGHTA and CDR2 FQGNSA. CDR3 length: 16 residues. The trim removed 5 bases at V and 0 bases at J, leaving 7 bases unmatched. CDR3 amino acids: CASSHGTGTMNTEAFF. The CDR3, as DNA: TGTGCCAGCAGCCACGGGACAGGGACGATGAACACTGAAGCTTTCTTT.

The chain recombines TRBV5-1 with TRBJ2-3; D is undetermined. The CDR3 covers 15 residues. Trimming removed 0 bases at V and 0 bases at J, with 8 bases between. Germline V gene lookup returns CDR1 SGHRS and CDR2 YFSETQ. The CDR3 DNA reads as TGCGCCAGCAGCTTGGTCGGCGGTAGCACAGATACGCAGTATTTT. Its translation is CASSLVGGSTDTQYF.

The table lists this clone with a count of one. The chain links TRBV21-1 to TRBJ2-1; the table's D call, TRBD2, has no DNA check behind it. TRBV21-1 is reported as a pseudogene. This CDR3 spans 13 amino acids. Written as DNA, the CDR3 is TGTGCCAGCAAGCCGCGGGAGGGGTGGCAGCAGTTCTTC. This encodes CASKPREGWQQFF.

V usage is TRBV18 and J usage is TRBJ2-2; no reliable D call. V shed 3 bases and J shed 5 bases, with 13 bases lying between them. Germline V gene data show CDR1 as KGHSH and CDR2 as LQKENI. There are 15 residues in the CDR3. CDR3: CASSPNRGNTGELFF. CDR3 nucleotides: TGTGCCAGCTCACCCAATCGCGGAAATACCGGGGAGCTGTTTTTT. The full variable domain, with the rest looked up from reference TRBV18 and TRBJ2-2, is NAGVMQNPRHLVRRRGQEARLRCSPMKGHSHVYWYRQLPEEGLKFMVYLQKENIIDESGMPKERFSAEFPKEGPSILRIQQVVRGDSAAYFCASSPNRGNTGELFFGEGSRLTVL.

The chain carries TRBV7-8 and TRBJ2-7; tentative D call: TRBD1 (5 bases). Germline V CDR1 and CDR2: SGHVS, FQNEAQ. The V and J ends lost 0 bases and 5 bases respectively, with 8 bases between them. The CDR3 totals 13 residues. CDR3 loop: CASSLARVDEQYF. CDR3 nucleotide sequence: TGTGCCAGCAGCTTAGCCAGGGTCGACGAGCAGTACTTC.

The gene calls are TRBV5-1 and TRBJ1-5, with D possibly TRBD1 on 6 matching bases. The CDR3 is made up of 15 amino acids. Germline CDR1 reads SGHRS; CDR2 reads YFSETQ. V lost 4 bases to trimming and J lost 4 bases, with 15 bases between them. The CDR3 coding sequence is TGCGCCAGCAGCGCCGATGGACAGTTTAATCAGCCCCAGCATTTT. Encoded protein: CASSADGQFNQPQHF.

The rearrangement joins TRBV6-1 to TRBJ2-5; no definite D call. Gene TRBJ2-7 matches the end of the DNA better, so the J call may be wrong. Germline V gene sequence: CDR1 MNHNS, CDR2 SASEGT. CDR3 length: 11 amino acids. CDR3 nucleotides: TGTGCCAGCAGTGACGCCTACGAGCAGTACTTC. Translated: CASSDAYEQYF.

The J gene is TRBJ2-3, the V gene TRBV4-1; perhaps TRBD1 as D (5 bases). Germline CDR1 reads MGHRA; CDR2 reads YSYEKL. This CDR3 spans 15 amino acids. V gave up 1 base and J gave up 1 base, with 9 bases separating them. CDR3 sequence: CASSQGGEGTDTQYF. In DNA form, the CDR3 reads TGCGCCAGCAGCCAAGGGGGCGAGGGCACAGATACGCAGTATTTT.

This chain connects TRBV12-5 to TRBJ2-1; 12 bases match TRBD2. Trimming took 0 bases from V and 2 from J; bases not matched to a gene: 8. Germline CDR1 is LGHNT and CDR2 is FRNRAP. This CDR3 is built from 19 residues. The CDR3 DNA follows: TGTGCTAGTGGTTTGGTACTTACTAGCGGGGGGCATACCTACAATGAGCAGTTCTTC. Translated: CASGLVLTSGGHTYNEQFF.

This chain links TRBV29-1 with TRBJ2-5; 13 positions match TRBD2. CDR3 length: 14 residues. Germline V gene sequence: CDR1 SQVTM, CDR2 ANQGSEA. V lost 6 bases to trimming and J lost 5 bases; unmatched junction nucleotides: 6. The CDR3 spells CSVYGLAGVETQYF. The CDR3 DNA reads TGCAGCGTGTATGGACTAGCGGGAGTGGAGACCCAGTACTTC.

This clone has more than one count but fewer than ten. The chain is built from TRBV11-2 and TRBJ2-2, with TRBD2 identical over 7 bases. The CDR3 is 16 residues long. The germline V gene has CDR1 SGHAT and CDR2 FQNNGV. The junction had 7 bases not matched to a gene; V was cut back by 5 bases and J by 1 base. This chain's CDR3 is CASSHGASGNTGELFF. The CDR3 DNA follows: TGTGCCAGCAGCCATGGCGCTAGCGGGAACACCGGGGAGCTGTTTTTT.

The chain uses TRBV4-1 and TRBJ2-5; 11 positions match TRBD2. The CDR3 totals 15 residues. Germline V gene lookup returns CDR1 MGHRA and CDR2 YSYEKL. J lost 2 bases, V lost 6 bases, and 5 bases had no gene match. The CDR3, as DNA: TGCGCCAGCAGTACCGGGACTAGCGGACAAGAGACCCAGTACTTC. The encoded protein is CASSTGTSGQETQYF.

V and J are TRBV5-1 and TRBJ2-7, with TRBD1 identical over 7 bases. Unmatched junction bases numbered 10, after V lost 7 bases and J lost 0 bases. From germline, CDR1 is SGHRS and CDR2 YFSETQ. The CDR3 runs to 15 residues. CDR3 nucleotide sequence: TGCGCCAGCTCAAGGCAGGGGGACCTCTCCTACGAGCAGTACTTC. Its translation: CASSRQGDLSYEQYF.

The chain uses TRBV13 and TRBJ2-3; D uncertain. Between the trimmed V and J ends, which lost 2 bases and 8 bases, there was a span of 5 bases. Per germline, CDR1 PRHDT and CDR2 FYEKMQ (reference sequence). The CDR3 runs to 11 residues. CDR3: CASSLRGTQYF. The DNA for the CDR3 is TGTGCCAGCAGCTTAAGAGGTACGCAGTATTTT.

V and J are TRBV4-1 and TRBJ2-7; weak D call: TRBD1 (6 bases). Trimming shortened V by 2 bases and J by 3 bases, and 17 bases separated the two germline ends. The CDR3 is 16 amino acids. Germline CDR1 is MGHRA and CDR2 is YSYEKL. The chain's CDR3 is CASSQMLSDSVYEQYF. The CDR3 bases are TGCGCCAGCAGCCAAATGCTTTCGGACAGCGTCTACGAGCAGTACTTC.